The clone carrying this TCR beta chain was detected only a few times. Its antigen is unknown. This sample was taken from a study of beta chain features in type 1 diabetes. Since all of the isolated RNA was reverse transcribed, expressed TCRB transcripts were what got sequenced. Naive, central memory and regulatory T cell samples yielded roughly 3.6 million reads on average. Here immunoSEQ multiplex PCR was the method, and the copy in TCRdb shows in-frame clones only, minus some. The sample records roughly 150,000 clones, approximately 8% being singletons. Study findings and constraints: Patients with type 1 diabetes showed fewer VDJ junction insertions and more deletions. Among patients with Type 1 diabetes, TCRB CDR3s were moderately but significantly shorter in every one of the four CD4+ subsets.

Purity exceeding 95% was reached by all sorted populations. The sequenced material came from central memory CD4+ T cells from blood. This TCR came from a woman between 40 and 50 years old with type 1 diabetes.

CDR3 amino acids: CASNTRQGQETQYF. The CDR3 nucleotides are TGTGCCAGCAACACTCGACAGGGCCAAGAGACCCAGTACTTC. The chain combines TRBV4-2 with TRBJ2-5, with 7 bases matching TRBD1. Germline V gene sequence: CDR1 LGHNA, CDR2 YNFKEQ. CDR3 length equals 14 residues. The junction had 6 bases not matched to a gene; V was cut back by 7 bases and J by 1 base.